These 11 T cell receptor beta chains were all obtained from the same sample, sequenced in a study of T-cell memory formation after mild COVID-19. Via MiXCR, TCRdb re-called the 5' RACE reads, giving one row per CDR3 protein. The sample yields approximately 410,000 distinct CDR3 sequences, roughly a quarter seen once. Sequencing input: PBMCs or a T cell subset sorted from them (not recorded which). Every receptor here comes from an adult woman who had mild COVID-19 (a few samples of this study predate the infection). Cell type and time point are not known.

This rearrangement joins TRBV2 to TRBJ2-1, with 10 nucleotides matching TRBD2. CDR1 and CDR2 (germline): SNHLY, FYNNEI. This CDR3 comprises 16 residues. With V trimmed by 4 bases and J by 1 base, 4 bases remained unmatched. As DNA, the CDR3 is TGTGCCAGCAGTGGACTAGCGGGTTATTCCTACAATGAGCAGTTCTTC. Amino acids: CASSGLAGYSYNEQFF.

The chain combines TRBV3-1 with TRBJ2-2; tentative D call: TRBD2 (6 bases). The CDR3 loop spans 14 amino acids. Per germline, CDR1 LGHDT and CDR2 YNNKEL (reference sequence). Trimming shortened V by 1 base and J by 4 bases, and 7 bases separated the two germline ends. CDR3 nucleotide sequence: TGTGCCAGCAGCCAAGGGGGAGGCACCGGGGAGCTGTTTTTT. This encodes CASSQGGGTGELFF.

The rearrangement joins TRBV5-1 to TRBJ1-1; D may be TRBD1 (6 bases). Germline-derived CDR1 and CDR2 are SGHRS and YFSETQ. CDR3 size: 13 residues. Trimming left V 6 bases short and J 1 base short, with 10 bases between. The CDR3 sequence: CASIGQTNTEAFF. The CDR3 DNA reads as TGCGCCAGCATAGGACAGACGAACACTGAAGCTTTCTTT. Drawing the rest from reference TRBV5-1 and TRBJ1-1, the complete variable domain is KAGVTQTPRYLIKTRGQQVTLSCSPISGHRSVSWYQQTPGQGLQFLFEYFSETQRNKGNFPGRFSGRQFSNSRSEMNVSTLELGDSALYLCASIGQTNTEAFFGQGTRLTVV.

V usage is TRBV21-1 and J usage is TRBJ1-2; the tabulated D call, TRBD1, remains unverified against the DNA. TRBV21-1 is flagged as a pseudogene. The CDR3 consists of 15 residues. The CDR3 nucleotides are TGTGCCAGCCCGCTAGGACAGGAGGCCCTCTATGGCTACACCTTC. This codes for CASPLGQEALYGYTF.

The CDR3, as DNA: TGTGCCAGCAGCCAAGCGCTCGGGATCGCCTACGAGCAGTACTTC. Protein sequence: CASSQALGIAYEQYF. V is TRBV3-1 and J is TRBJ2-7; weak D call: TRBD2 (5 bases). Germline loops: CDR1 LGHDT, CDR2 YNNKEL (reference sequence). Trimming stripped 1 base from V and 2 bases from J, with 12 bases between. The CDR3 runs 15 residues.

The rearrangement links TRBV6-5 to TRBJ1-4; D unclear. CDR3 length equals 16 residues. Germline assignment: CDR1 MNHEY and CDR2 SVGAGI. Between the trimmed V and J ends, which lost 0 bases and 4 bases, there was a span of 12 bases. DNA of the CDR3: TGTGCCAGCAGTTACTCCGGACCGCCGAATAATGAAAAACTGTTTTTT. Protein product: CASSYSGPPNNEKLFF.

V usage is TRBV11-2 and J usage is TRBJ1-2; 7 nucleotides align to TRBD1. CDR1 and CDR2 (germline): SGHAT, FQNNGV. There are 17 residues in the CDR3. Germline trimming cut 2 bases from V and 4 bases from J; bases unmatched to any gene: 13. DNA of the CDR3: TGTGCCAGCAGCTTAAATAAGGCGACAGGGCTTAGCTATGGCTACACCTTC. This gives the protein CASSLNKATGLSYGYTF.

This clonotype was seen only a few times. The gene calls are TRBV21-1 and TRBJ2-7. TRBV21-1 is flagged as a pseudogene. The CDR3 has 10 residues. CDR3 sequence: CASTAYEQYF. CDR3 sequence (DNA): TGTGCCAGCACCGCCTACGAGCAGTACTTC.

This clonotype has only a few counts. This rearrangement joins TRBV30 to TRBJ2-7; D is unresolved. V was shortened by 0 bases and J by 7 bases, with 10 bases between the two germline ends. Germline CDR1 and CDR2: GTSNPN and SVGIG (reference sequence). This CDR3 comprises 12 residues. The CDR3 loop reads CAWSVSFGEQYF. Written as DNA, the CDR3 is TGTGCCTGGAGTGTATCTTTTGGGGAGCAGTACTTC.

There are a few counts of this clonotype. This sequence joins TRBV5-5 and TRBJ2-1, with D possibly matching TRBD2 (6 bases). V was pared by 2 bases and J by 0 bases, with 15 bases between. The germline V gene encodes CDR1 SGHKS and CDR2 YYEKEE (reference sequence). The CDR3 has 17 amino acids. CDR3 bases: TGTGCCAGCAGCTTTGTAGTGAGACTAGACTCCTACAATGAGCAGTTCTTC. Translated: CASSFVVRLDSYNEQFF.

This clonotype came up a few times. J is TRBJ1-2 and V is TRBV5-8; a possible D gene is TRBD1 (5 bases). The ends were cut back, 0 bases at V and 4 bases at J, with 10 bases in the middle. Germline assignment: CDR1 SGHTS and CDR2 YDEGEE. The CDR3 sequence is 14 residues long. The CDR3 is CASSLVAGSYGYTF. CDR3 DNA: TGTGCCAGCAGCTTGGTGGCAGGGAGCTATGGCTACACCTTC.